These T cell receptor beta chains were read from a single sample in a study of early T cells in non-severe SARS-CoV-2 infection. One entry per CDR3 protein results from TCRdb running MiXCR on the 5' RACE reads. This table holds 110,000 or so distinct CDR3 sequences, about an eighth found once. The sequenced sample consisted of whole blood. These receptors all stem from an adult who was a healthcare worker with PCR-confirmed SARS-CoV-2 infection or an uninfected control (not recorded which). Each CDR3 is given with its conserved first and last residue. D genes are given only for firm matches. Rows may omit the clone size; those that give it use once, few, many or a size class.

J,V,D,size,DNA,CDR3
TRBJ2-2,TRBV11-3,-,many,TGTGCCAGCAGCCCATACGTCACCGGGGAGCTGTTTTTT,CASSPYVTGELFF
TRBJ1-2,TRBV6-5,-,few,TGTGCCAGCAGAGACCAAAGACAGCCTTATGGCTACACCTTC,CASRDQRQPYGYTF
TRBJ2-3,TRBV20-1,TRBD2,many,TGCAGTGCTACGCCGTACCGTGGCGGGAGGGTTACAGATACGCAGTATTTT,CSATPYRGGRVTDTQYF
TRBJ2-5,TRBV20-1,-,-,TGCAGTGCGTTGCTTGCGGGAAGAGAGACCCAGTACTTC,CSALLAGRETQYF
TRBJ1-4,TRBV12-1,-,few,TGTGCCAGCAGCTCGGACAGGGATATGGCAAAACTGTTTTTT,CASSSDRDMAKLFF
TRBJ1-6,TRBV7-8,-,few,TGTGCCAGCACCTCCCAAGGGGATTCACCCCTCCACTTT,CASTSQGDSPLHF
TRBJ2-7,TRBV6-5,-,many,TGTGCCAGCAGTTACTACGGGGAAAACTACGAGCAGTACTTC,CASSYYGENYEQYF
TRBJ2-7,TRBV29-1,TRBD2,many,TGCAGCGTCCGCACTAGCGGGAGTTACGAGCAGTACTTC,CSVRTSGSYEQYF
TRBJ2-5,TRBV2,TRBD1,many,TGTGCCAGCAGGAGATACCAGGGACAGGTCCAAGAGACCCAGTACTTC,CASRRYQGQVQETQYF
TRBJ1-1,TRBV27,TRBD1,few,TGTGCCAGCAGTTTTTGGACAGGGGCGAGAGGCACTGAAGCTTTCTTT,CASSFWTGARGTEAFF
TRBJ2-3,TRBV7-3,TRBD2,-,TGTGCCAGTACCGGGGGGGACATGGGCACAGATACGCAGTATTTT,CASTGGDMGTDTQYF
TRBJ1-6,TRBV5-5,-,many,TGTGCCAGCAGCTTGTGGGGGGACGATTCACCCCTCCACTTT,CASSLWGDDSPLHF
TRBJ2-1,TRBV12-3/TRBV12-4,-,-,TGTGCCAGCAGTTTACAAGAACAATACAATGAGCAGTTCTTC,CASSLQEQYNEQFF
TRBJ1-5,TRBV6-1,-,few,TGTGCCAGCAGTGATAGTTTGGGATTGGGAAATCAGCCCCAGCATTTT,CASSDSLGLGNQPQHF
TRBJ2-5,TRBV28,TRBD2,few,TGTGCCAGCAGTTTAAGTTGGACTAGCGGGGGCTCGGGCCAAGAGACCCAGTACTTC,CASSLSWTSGGSGQETQYF
TRBJ2-5,TRBV5-6,-,many,TGTGCCAGCAGCCTGACTACCCAAGAGACCCAGTACTTC,CASSLTTQETQYF
TRBJ1-1,TRBV4-1,-,-,TGCGCCAGCAGCCAAGTAAGAGGGGCCTTGAACACTGAAGCTTTCTTT,CASSQVRGALNTEAFF
TRBJ2-2,TRBV7-8,-,many,TGTGCCAGCAGCCAAGGACAGAACACCGGGGAGCTGTTTTTT,CASSQGQNTGELFF
TRBJ1-5,TRBV6-1,-,few,TGTGCCAGCAGCCCCCACCTCGATTTGACCCAGCATTTT,CASSPHLDLTQHF